This T cell receptor (beta chain) emerged from a study of regulatory T cells in long-lasting Graves disease. This clonotype was counted a few times. Time point in this sample: newly diagnosed GD, antithyroid drugs for less than 3 months. Scientists built the TCR library using RNA that was extracted from PBMCs. Combining iRepertoire HTBI primers with Arm-PCR of CDR3 regions, the authors built TCR beta libraries. TCRdb fed the multiplex PCR reads into MiXCR, producing one record per CDR3 protein. The data hold 550,000 to 700,000 distinct CDR3 sequences, with roughly 16% observed a single time. The sample also formed part of further work on T cells in Graves' hyperthyroidism and ophthalmopathy. Turning to that study: Orbital computed tomography and thyroid ultrasound, together with serum TRAb and thyroxine and clinical symptoms, were used for diagnoses.

This TCR was recovered from a man aged 18 to 29 with Graves disease. The specimen comprised peripheral blood mononuclear cells (PBMCs), sampled at new diagnosis, from a patient treated with antithyroid drugs.

The CDR3 here is CASRDAVNEKLFF. DNA for the CDR3: TGTGCCAGCCGGGATGCAGTAAATGAAAAACTGTTTTTT. The rearrangement joins TRBV2 to TRBJ1-4; D unresolved. CDR3 length: 13 residues. V lost 8 bases, J lost 5 bases, and 12 bases lay in between. Germline-derived CDR1 and CDR2 are SNHLY and FYNNEI.